Listed here are 8 T cell receptor beta chains from one sample, sequenced in a study of T cells in women clearing cervical HPV infection. TCRdb's table, derived via immunoSEQ multiplex PCR, lists solely in-frame clones and lacks some. The sample has some 25,000 clones. Material: blood buffy coat. These receptors were collected from a woman between 18 and 70 years old with a cervical HPV16 infection that either progressed to CIN3+ or cleared (not recorded which).

On this clone itself: The read terminates 3 residues ahead of where the CDR3 ends, so the germline J gene completes it. This chain connects TRBV18 to TRBJ2-1; 12 positions match TRBD2. Germline V gene data show CDR1 as KGHSH and CDR2 as LQKENI. J lost 4 bases, V lost 4 bases, and 2 bases had no gene match. The CDR3 spans 15 residues. The CDR3 region is CASSLLAGGYNEQFF. CDR3 bases read: TGTGCCAGCTCACTACTAGCGGGGGGATACAATGAG.

Turning to this clone: Read data end 3 residues before the CDR3 end; the end is taken from the germline J gene. The gene calls are TRBV7-8 and TRBJ1-1; perhaps TRBD1 as D (5 bases). V was clipped by 3 bases and J by 7 bases, with 18 bases between them. The germline gives CDR1 SGHVS, CDR2 FQNEAQ. There are 15 residues in the CDR3. Partial CDR3 DNA: TGTGCCAGCAGCTTCCTCATAGAGGGGTTCGGTGAA. Residues: CASSFLIEGFGE. The CDR3 as a whole reads CASSFLIEGFGEAFF.

A note on this clone: The sequenced fragment ends 3 residues before the CDR3 boundary, so the rest is inferred from the germline J gene. The chain carries TRBV7-8 and TRBJ2-2; 9 bases are a match to TRBD1. Germline CDR1 SGHVS, CDR2 FQNEAQ. The CDR3 runs 16 residues. The covered CDR3 bases are TGTGCCAGCAGCTCCGAGGGACAGGGCAACAATTCACCG. It is translated as CASSSEGQGNNSP. The CDR3, in full, reads CASSSEGQGNNSPLFF.

For this clone: The read ends 3 residues early relative to the CDR3; the germline J gene fills the gap. The same CDR3 also results from other DNA sequences found in this sample. The chain carries TRBV10-3 and TRBJ1-2, with 7 bases lining up with TRBD1. The CDR3 has 13 residues. CDR1 and CDR2 from the germline V gene are ENHRY and SYGVKD. The ends lost 6 bases at V and 2 bases at J; junction bases unmatched: 3. The CDR3 protein is CAIRMTGNYGYTF. The part of the CDR3 DNA that was read is TGTGCCATCAGGATGACAGGGAACTATGGC.

Worth noting for this clone: The read halts 3 residues ahead of the CDR3 end, with the missing end drawn from the germline J gene. The chain carries TRBV19 and TRBJ2-2; 10 bases fit TRBD1. CDR3 size: 17 residues. Losses at the gene ends were 5 bases for V and 7 bases for J; bases not matched to a gene: 13. Germline values: CDR1 LNHDA, CDR2 SQIVND (reference sequence). CDR3 DNA (partial): TGTGCCAGTAGTTCGGTTATCGGACAGGGGGTGGTCGGGGAG. Protein product: CASSSVIGQGVVGE. The whole CDR3 region reads CASSSVIGQGVVGELFF.

As to this clone: The CDR3 end falls 3 residues outside the read, so it is completed with the germline J gene. The rearrangement uses TRBV5-5 and TRBJ2-5; TRBD1 aligns across 9 bases. The trim removed 3 bases at V and 4 bases at J, leaving 1 base unmatched. Looked up from germline, CDR1 is SGHKS and CDR2 is YYEKEE (reference sequence). The CDR3 is 13 amino acids. CDR3 region: CASSWGQGETQYF. The part of the CDR3 DNA that was read is TGTGCCAGCAGCTGGGGACAGGGAGAGACC.

Worth noting for this clone: The DNA ends 3 residues before the CDR3 does, and the rest of the CDR3 is filled in from the germline J gene. The chain joins TRBV7-6 to TRBJ2-3, with 7 bases aligning to TRBD1. This CDR3 is built from 16 residues. The ends lost 0 bases at V and 4 bases at J; junction bases unmatched: 7. Germline CDR1 reads SGHVS; CDR2 reads FNYEAQ. CDR3 DNA, as far as it was read: TGTGCCAGCAGCTTAGCGATAGGGGGCGCAGCAGATACG. Translation gives CASSLAIGGAADT. From start to end, the CDR3 is CASSLAIGGAADTQYF.

Points on this clone: An end of the junction does not agree with germline; a read error may underlie this. The read terminates 3 residues ahead of where the CDR3 ends, so the germline J gene completes it. The chain has TRBV2 and TRBJ2-1; 8 bases align to TRBD2. The CDR3 sequence is 15 residues long. Germline CDR1 SNHLY, CDR2 FYNNEI. Here the CDR3 reads CANSVGSGGGNEQFF. Partial CDR3 DNA: TGTGCCAACAGTGTCGGGAGCGGGGGCGGCAATGAG.